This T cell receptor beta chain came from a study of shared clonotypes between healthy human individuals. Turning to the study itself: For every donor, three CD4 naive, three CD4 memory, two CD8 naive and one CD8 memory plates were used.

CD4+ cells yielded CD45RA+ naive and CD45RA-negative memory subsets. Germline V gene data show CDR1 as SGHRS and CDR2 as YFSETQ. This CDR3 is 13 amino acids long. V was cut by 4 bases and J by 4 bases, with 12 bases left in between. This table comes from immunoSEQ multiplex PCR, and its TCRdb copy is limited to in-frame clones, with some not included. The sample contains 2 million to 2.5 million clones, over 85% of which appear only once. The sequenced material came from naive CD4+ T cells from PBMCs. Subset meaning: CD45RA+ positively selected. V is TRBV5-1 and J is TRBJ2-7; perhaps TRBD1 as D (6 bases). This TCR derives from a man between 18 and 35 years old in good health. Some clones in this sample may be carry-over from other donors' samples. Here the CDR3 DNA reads TGCGCCAGCAGCCCGAAACAGGGATACGAGCAGTACTTC. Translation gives CASSPKQGYEQYF.